Shown below are 24 T cell receptor beta chains from a single sample sequenced in a study of blood T cell repertoires in COVID-19. Here immunoSEQ multiplex PCR was the method, and the copy in TCRdb shows in-frame clones only, minus some. The repertoire has roughly 130,000 clones, around 83% of them found once; the top ten carry roughly 4%. The sample was PBMCs or T cells enriched from blood (not recorded which). The source of these receptors is a woman in her twenties or thirties who had recovered from COVID-19.

This chain joins TRBV18 and TRBJ1-2, with D perhaps matching TRBD1 (5 bases). V lost 0 bases and J 2 bases, leaving 16 bases between the germline ends. CDR1 is KGHSH and CDR2 is LQKENI in the germline V gene. The CDR3 sequence is 17 residues long. The CDR3 nucleotides are TGTGCCAGCTCACCACCAGGGGTAGTAGAGATCAACTATGGCTACACCTTC. Translation: CASSPPGVVEINYGYTF. Supplemented by reference TRBV18 and TRBJ1-2, the full variable domain reads NAGVMQNPRHLVRRRGQEARLRCSPMKGHSHVYWYRQLPEEGLKFMVYLQKENIIDESGMPKERFSAEFPKEGPSILRIQQVVRGDSAAYFCASSPPGVVEINYGYTFGSGTRLTVV.

The chain is built from TRBV5-1 and TRBJ1-6; the match to TRBD1 covers 9 bases. Germline CDR1 and CDR2: SGHRS and YFSETQ. With 4 bases clipped from V and 6 bases from J, the junction kept 11 bases outside the gene matches. CDR3 size: 17 residues. CDR3 nucleotides: TGCGCCAGCAGCGGAACAGGGGGCGGATGGCCTAATTCACCCCTCCACTTT. Encoded protein: CASSGTGGGWPNSPLHF. The full variable domain, completed using reference TRBV5-1 and TRBJ1-6, is KAGVTQTPRYLIKTRGQQVTLSCSPISGHRSVSWYQQTPGQGLQFLFEYFSETQRNKGNFPGRFSGRQFSNSRSEMNVSTLELGDSALYLCASSGTGGGWPNSPLHFGNGTRLTVT.

V is TRBV4-3 and J is TRBJ2-3; 8 bases agree with TRBD2. This CDR3 has 18 residues. Per the germline V gene, CDR1 is LGHNA and CDR2 is YSLEER. The trim removed 3 bases at V and 5 bases at J, leaving 16 bases unmatched. This CDR3 reads CASSQSWGAGGGVDTQYF. The DNA of the CDR3 is TGCGCCAGCAGCCAGTCCTGGGGGGCGGGAGGAGGGGTAGATACGCAGTATTTT.

The chain has TRBV25-1 and TRBJ2-7, with D possibly TRBD2 on 6 matching bases. Per germline, CDR1 MGHDK and CDR2 SYGVNS. Trimming left V 1 base short and J 3 bases short, with 10 bases between. The CDR3 totals 14 residues. The CDR3 coding sequence is TGTGCCAGCAGTGAATTGACGGGGGACTACGAGCAGTACTTC. Amino acids: CASSELTGDYEQYF.

The chain uses TRBV18 and TRBJ2-5, with D perhaps TRBD1 (6 bases). The CDR3 loop spans 14 amino acids. Trimming removed 3 bases from V and 1 base from J, with 9 bases in between. Per germline, CDR1 KGHSH and CDR2 LQKENI. CDR3 residues: CASSPGTIQETQYF. In nucleotides, the CDR3 is TGTGCCAGCTCACCCGGGACAATCCAAGAGACCCAGTACTTC.

The chain couples TRBV5-1 to TRBJ1-1; the D gene is possibly TRBD1 (5 bases). V was cut by 1 base and J by 4 bases, with 5 bases left in between. Looked up from germline, CDR1 is SGHRS and CDR2 is YFSETQ. This CDR3 contains 12 residues. CDR3: CASSLRGTEAFF. CDR3 nucleotide sequence: TGCGCCAGCAGCTTGAGGGGCACTGAAGCTTTCTTT.

The V gene is TRBV2, the J gene TRBJ1-1, with 8 bases aligning to TRBD1. Germline CDR1 and CDR2: SNHLY and FYNNEI. The junction had 4 bases not matched to a gene; V was cut back by 6 bases and J by 1 base. The CDR3 loop spans 14 amino acids. The CDR3 bases are TGTGCCAGCAGGGGCCAGGGGGCGAACACTGAAGCTTTCTTT. Amino acids: CASRGQGANTEAFF.

V is TRBV19 and J is TRBJ1-5; 8 bases map to TRBD1. With 7 bases clipped from V and 5 bases from J, the junction kept 10 bases outside the gene matches. The CDR3 totals 15 residues. Germline V CDR1 and CDR2: LNHDA, SQIVND (reference sequence). The CDR3 DNA reads TGTGCCAGTAAATTACTGGACAGGGTGGATCAGCCCCAGCATTTT. Its translation: CASKLLDRVDQPQHF. The full variable domain, completed using reference TRBV19 and TRBJ1-5, is DGGITQSPKYLFRKEGQNVTLSCEQNLNHDAMYWYRQDPGQGLRLIYYSQIVNDFQKGDIAEGYSVSREKKESFPLTVTSAQKNPTAFYLCASKLLDRVDQPQHFGDGTRLSIL.

This clone has just a few counts. This rearrangement joins TRBV9 to TRBJ2-2, with unresolved D. Germline lookup yields CDR1 SGDLS and CDR2 YYNGEE. V dropped 2 bases and J dropped 1 base, with 9 bases sitting between them. CDR3 size: 15 residues. The CDR3 reads CASSVFTGNTGELFF. For the CDR3, the DNA is TGTGCCAGCAGCGTGTTCACGGGGAACACCGGGGAGCTGTTTTTT.

The V gene is TRBV3-1 (or the pseudogene TRBV3-2), the J gene TRBJ2-1; no firm D call. This CDR3 has 15 residues. Germline-derived CDR1 and CDR2 are LGHDT and YNNKEL (reference sequence). V was clipped by 1 base and J by 7 bases, with 14 bases between them. The CDR3 loop reads CASSQGAGPANEQFF. CDR3 in DNA: TGTGCCAGCAGCCAAGGGGCTGGCCCCGCGAATGAGCAGTTCTTC.

The V gene is TRBV12-3 or TRBV12-4, the J gene TRBJ2-7, with unresolved D. This CDR3 has 13 residues. V lost 3 bases to trimming and J lost 0 bases, with 6 bases between them. In DNA, the CDR3 is TGTGCCAGCAGTTTGGGCAACTCCTACGAGCAGTACTTC. Encoded protein: CASSLGNSYEQYF.

The genes are TRBV7-2 and TRBJ1-1; TRBD1 might be the D (5 bases). V lost 5 bases, J lost 4 bases, and 20 bases lay in between. The germline gives CDR1 SGHTA, CDR2 FQGNSA. The CDR3 loop spans 16 amino acids. The CDR3 DNA is TGTGCCAGCAGCCCCCGCGGTCGGCGGGGGGGCACTGAAGCTTTCTTT. Amino acid sequence: CASSPRGRRGGTEAFF.

The chain links TRBV19 to TRBJ2-5; 11 bases agree with TRBD2. V lost 6 bases to trimming and J lost 0 bases; unmatched junction nucleotides: 3. This CDR3 region has 15 residues. The germline CDR1 and CDR2 sequences are LNHDA and SQIVND (reference sequence). The CDR3 here is CASRKGLADQETQYF. In DNA, the CDR3 is TGTGCCAGTAGAAAGGGACTAGCGGACCAAGAGACCCAGTACTTC.

This clone was seen more than once but under ten times. V is TRBV3-1 (or the pseudogene TRBV3-2) and J is TRBJ2-1, with D tentatively TRBD2 (6 bases). Trimming removed 1 base from V and 5 bases from J, with 12 bases in between. Germline CDR1 is LGHDT and CDR2 is YNNKEL (reference sequence). The CDR3 sequence is 15 residues long. CDR3 residues: CASSQGLATNNEQFF. The CDR3 DNA reads TGTGCCAGCAGCCAAGGGCTAGCGACCAACAATGAGCAGTTCTTC.

This rearrangement joins TRBV19 to TRBJ1-6; TRBD1 matches 9 bases. The CDR3 spans 13 residues. Germline V gene data show CDR1 as LNHDA and CDR2 as SQIVND (reference sequence). Trimming at V came to 6 bases and at J to 8 bases, leaving 2 bases not matched to a gene. In nucleotides, the CDR3 is TGTGCCAGTAGCCGGGACAGGGATTCACCCCTCCACTTT. Translated: CASSRDRDSPLHF.

This clone appeared a few times. The chain employs TRBV7-9 and TRBJ2-5; TRBD2 agrees at 10 bases. The trim removed 10 bases at V and 3 bases at J, leaving 11 bases unmatched. The CDR3 is 15 residues long. CDR1 is SEHNR and CDR2 is FQNEAQ in the germline V gene (reference sequence). The DNA for the CDR3 is TGTGCCACCCTAGGGCTAGCGGGAGTGGAAGAGACCCAGTACTTC. It encodes CATLGLAGVEETQYF.

V usage is TRBV28 and J usage is TRBJ1-5; D call uncertain. Trimming stripped 2 bases from V and 3 bases from J, with 8 bases between. CDR3 size: 14 residues. Germline V lookup: CDR1 MDHEN, CDR2 SYDVKM. CDR3 in DNA: TGTGCCAGCAGTTTAGACTCCTACAATCAGCCCCAGCATTTT. Its protein product is CASSLDSYNQPQHF.

V gene TRBV6-2 or TRBV6-3 combines with J gene TRBJ2-1, with 11 nucleotides matching TRBD2. This CDR3 has 17 residues. Germline CDR1 and CDR2: MNHEY and SVGEGT. V was pared by 5 bases and J by 0 bases, with 6 bases of the junction left unmatched. CDR3 coding DNA: TGTGCCAGCAGTACACGACTAGCGGGGAGCTCCTACAATGAGCAGTTCTTC. Its translation is CASSTRLAGSSYNEQFF.

The chain is built from TRBV12-3 or TRBV12-4 and TRBJ2-4, with TRBD1 matching over 8 bases. This CDR3 is 12 amino acids long. V was clipped by 6 bases and J by 13 bases; unmatched bases: 8. CDR3 in amino acids: CASRPGDRPQYF. In DNA form, the CDR3 reads TGTGCCAGCAGACCCGGGGACAGGCCCCAGTACTTC.

This clone was picked up one time. J is TRBJ2-1 and V is TRBV3-1 (or the pseudogene TRBV3-2); no clear D gene. Germline V CDR1 and CDR2: LGHDT, YNNKEL (reference sequence). The CDR3 is 13 amino acids. V lost 1 base and J lost 9, with 10 bases in between. For the CDR3, the DNA is TGTGCCAGCAGCCAAGGCCAGGAAAGTGAGCAGTTCTTC. This encodes CASSQGQESEQFF.

The V call is TRBV19, the J call TRBJ1-2; tentative D call: TRBD1 (5 bases). Germline CDR1 and CDR2: LNHDA and SQIVND (reference sequence). The CDR3 spans 14 residues. The germline V and J ends were trimmed by 10 bases and 4 bases, with 19 bases remaining between them. The CDR3 sequence: CATQPGVEGYGYTF. CDR3 sequence (DNA): TGTGCCACACAACCGGGGGTAGAGGGCTATGGCTACACCTTC.

This rearrangement joins TRBV7-8 to TRBJ1-5; possible D gene TRBD1, 5 bases. Per the germline V gene, CDR1 is SGHVS and CDR2 is FQNEAQ. V lost 2 bases and J 5 bases, leaving 7 bases between the germline ends. The CDR3 extends over 13 amino acids. The DNA of the CDR3 is TGTGCCAGCAGCTTATGGGGGGATCAGCCCCAGCATTTT. This encodes CASSLWGDQPQHF. The whole variable domain, filled in from reference TRBV7-8 and TRBJ1-5, reads GAGVSQSPRYKVAKRGQDVALRCDPISGHVSLFWYQQALGQGPEFLTYFQNEAQLDKSGLPSDRFFAERPEGSVSTLKIQRTQQEDSAVYLCASSLWGDQPQHFGDGTRLSIL.

The J gene is TRBJ1-2, the V gene TRBV6-5, with TRBD1 matching 7 bases. Trimming took 5 bases from V and 1 from J; bases not matched to a gene: 4. Germline assignment: CDR1 MNHEY and CDR2 SVGAGI. The length of the CDR3 is 14 residues. The CDR3 DNA reads TGTGCCAGCAGTCCCGGGGACAGTAACTATGGCTACACCTTC. Protein sequence: CASSPGDSNYGYTF.

The chain combines TRBV5-1 with TRBJ1-2; 9 nucleotides match TRBD1. In germline, CDR1 is SGHRS, CDR2 YFSETQ. The CDR3 is 14 amino acids. V was clipped by 5 bases and J by 5 bases; unmatched bases: 7. The CDR3 is CASRQTGGGYGYTF. CDR3 in DNA: TGCGCCAGCAGACAGACAGGGGGTGGATATGGCTACACCTTC. Full variable domain (remainder filled in from reference TRBV5-1 and TRBJ1-2): KAGVTQTPRYLIKTRGQQVTLSCSPISGHRSVSWYQQTPGQGLQFLFEYFSETQRNKGNFPGRFSGRQFSNSRSEMNVSTLELGDSALYLCASRQTGGGYGYTFGSGTRLTVV.